One and the same sample provided the 25 T cell receptor beta chains below, sequenced in a study of blood T cell repertoires in COVID-19. Sequenced by immunoSEQ multiplex PCR; TCRdb stores in-frame clones only, minus some. The data show 270,000 or so clones, around nine tenths seen once. The sample taken for sequencing was peripheral blood. The origin of the receptors is a woman in her forties who had recovered from COVID-19.

The rearrangement joins TRBV7-8 to TRBJ1-5; D call uncertain. V lost 4 bases and J lost 7, with 8 bases in between. The CDR3 extends over 12 amino acids. Per germline, CDR1 SGHVS and CDR2 FQNEAQ. The CDR3 DNA is TGTGCCAGCAGCTCCTTGGAGCAGCCCCAGCATTTT. Residues: CASSSLEQPQHF.

Worth noting for this clone: In the same sample, other DNA sequences code for this CDR3. J is TRBJ2-3 and V is TRBV24-1; 7 bases are a match to TRBD1. Germline-derived CDR1 and CDR2 are KGHDR and SFDVKD. V lost 9 bases to trimming and J lost 2 bases; unmatched junction nucleotides: 4. This CDR3 has 13 residues. The CDR3 DNA reads as TGTGCCACCGAGGGGGCAGACACAGATACGCAGTATTTT. Its protein product is CATEGADTDTQYF.

The chain's CDR3 is CASQGFTDTQYF. CDR3 bases: TGTGCCAGTCAGGGTTTCACAGATACGCAGTATTTT. The rearrangement joins TRBV19 to TRBJ2-3; possibly TRBD1 for D (5 bases). This CDR3 region has 12 residues. With 8 bases removed from V and 2 bases from J, the gap between germline ends came to 8 bases. Germline V gene lookup returns CDR1 LNHDA and CDR2 SQIVND (reference sequence).

The chain links TRBV18 to TRBJ2-3; D may be TRBD2 (5 bases). The CDR3 loop spans 16 amino acids. V dropped 2 bases and J dropped 4 bases, with 16 bases sitting between them. CDR1 KGHSH and CDR2 LQKENI come from the germline V gene. CDR3 nucleotide sequence: TGTGCCAGCTCACCATCCCGTAATCGGGAACCAGATACGCAGTATTTT. It codes for CASSPSRNREPDTQYF.

The rearrangement uses TRBV6-5 and TRBJ2-7; D unclear. Germline V gives CDR1 MNHEY, CDR2 SVGAGI. The CDR3 runs to 14 residues. V shed 5 bases and J shed 3 bases, with 14 bases lying between them. This CDR3 reads CASSKPGGDYEQYF. In DNA, the CDR3 is TGTGCCAGCAGTAAGCCGGGTGGAGACTACGAGCAGTACTTC.

The chain recombines TRBV2 with TRBJ1-3, with no clear D. Germline assignment: CDR1 SNHLY and CDR2 FYNNEI. CDR3 length: 12 amino acids. Between the trimmed V and J ends, which lost 3 bases and 4 bases, there was a span of 4 bases. CDR3 protein: CASSDLGNTIYF. The CDR3 DNA is TGTGCCAGCAGTGACCTAGGAAACACCATATATTTT.

The genes are TRBV27 and TRBJ1-2, with TRBD1 as a possible D gene (5 bases). V dropped 5 bases and J dropped 5 bases, with 12 bases sitting between them. Per germline, CDR1 MNHEY and CDR2 SMNVEV (reference sequence). CDR3 size: 13 residues. CDR3 amino acids: CASSPTGGYGYTF. CDR3 DNA: TGTGCCAGCAGTCCGACCGGGGGTTATGGCTACACCTTC.

V gene TRBV6-5 combines with J gene TRBJ2-1; 7 bases fit TRBD2. The CDR3 loop spans 15 amino acids. Per germline, CDR1 MNHEY and CDR2 SVGAGI. Trimming removed 0 bases from V and 3 bases from J; junction bases left unmatched: 2. In DNA, the CDR3 is TGTGCCAGCAGTTACTCGGCGGGGGTCTACAATGAGCAGTTCTTC. It encodes CASSYSAGVYNEQFF.

The chain employs TRBV6-5 and TRBJ2-7; D is unclear. V lost 0 bases, J lost 7 bases, and 10 bases lay in between. In germline, CDR1 is MNHEY, CDR2 SVGAGI. CDR3 length: 13 amino acids. CDR3 nucleotides: TGTGCCAGCAGTTACTCGATAGTACGAGAGCAGTACTTC. It yields the protein CASSYSIVREQYF.

The chain combines TRBV4-1 with TRBJ2-7; TRBD2 might be the D (5 bases). Germline CDR1 reads MGHRA; CDR2 reads YSYEKL. The CDR3 is 15 residues long. Trimming removed 2 bases at V and 1 base at J, with 12 bases between. CDR3 DNA sequence: TGCGCCAGCAGCCAAAGAAGCGGATCGTCCTACGAGCAGTACTTC. This encodes CASSQRSGSSYEQYF.

The V gene is TRBV6-5, the J gene TRBJ2-2; D remains unclear. CDR1 and CDR2 (germline): MNHEY, SVGAGI. This CDR3 is 15 amino acids long. Trimming shortened V by 4 bases and J by 4 bases, and 13 bases separated the two germline ends. The CDR3 DNA sequence: TGTGCCAGCAGTTTATCCTCACCCGGCACCGGGGAGCTGTTTTTT. Translated, it gives CASSLSSPGTGELFF.

The gene calls are TRBV2 and TRBJ2-3; possible D gene TRBD1, 6 bases. V lost 8 bases and J 4 bases, leaving 10 bases between the germline ends. The CDR3 length is 12 residues. Germline-derived CDR1 and CDR2 are SNHLY and FYNNEI. The DNA for the CDR3 is TGTGCCAGCCACAGGGTCCCAGATACGCAGTATTTT. Translation gives CASHRVPDTQYF.

The gene calls are TRBV5-1 and TRBJ1-6; D remains unclear. CDR3 length: 16 residues. Germline CDR1 and CDR2: SGHRS and YFSETQ. V gave up 4 bases and J gave up 8 bases, with 19 bases separating them. Here the CDR3 reads CASSHDRVGGDSPLHF. CDR3 nucleotide sequence: TGCGCCAGCAGCCACGATCGTGTAGGCGGGGATTCACCCCTCCACTTT. The whole variable domain, filled in from reference TRBV5-1 and TRBJ1-6, reads KAGVTQTPRYLIKTRGQQVTLSCSPISGHRSVSWYQQTPGQGLQFLFEYFSETQRNKGNFPGRFSGRQFSNSRSEMNVSTLELGDSALYLCASSHDRVGGDSPLHFGNGTRLTVT.

The V call is TRBV5-1, the J call TRBJ2-7; 9 positions agree with TRBD2. The V gene's germline CDR1 is SGHRS and CDR2 YFSETQ. This CDR3 comprises 16 residues. The V gene end was trimmed by 0 bases and the J gene end by 3 bases; junction bases not matched to a gene: 7. The CDR3 region is CASSLGQAGGGYEQYF. The CDR3 DNA reads as TGCGCCAGCAGCTTGGGACAAGCGGGAGGAGGCTACGAGCAGTACTTC.

The chain combines TRBV6-5 with TRBJ2-3; TRBD1 agrees at 11 bases. The CDR3 runs 15 residues. The V gene end was trimmed by 7 bases and the J gene end by 1 base; junction bases not matched to a gene: 4. Germline lookup yields CDR1 MNHEY and CDR2 SVGAGI. The CDR3: CASTGQGAGTDTQYF. In nucleotides, the CDR3 is TGTGCCAGCACCGGACAGGGGGCAGGCACAGATACGCAGTATTTT.

The rearrangement links TRBV24-1 to TRBJ2-2, with 7 positions matching TRBD1. From germline, CDR1 is KGHDR and CDR2 SFDVKD. The CDR3 sequence is 15 residues long. J was trimmed by 1 base and V by 2 bases; bases with no gene match: 0. The CDR3, as DNA: TGTGCCACCAGTGATTGGACAGGGAACACCGGGGAGCTGTTTTTT. It specifies CATSDWTGNTGELFF.

The rearrangement links TRBV24-1 to TRBJ2-1; 8 bases are shared with TRBD1. The V gene end was trimmed by 9 bases and the J gene end by 4 bases; junction bases not matched to a gene: 4. Germline V gene data show CDR1 as KGHDR and CDR2 as SFDVKD. The CDR3 covers 13 residues. CDR3 DNA: TGTGCCACCGCAGGGGGCCGGTACAATGAGCAGTTCTTC. It codes for CATAGGRYNEQFF.

The chain joins TRBV6-6 to TRBJ1-5; possibly TRBD1 for D (5 bases). The V gene lost 2 bases and the J gene lost 0 bases, with 11 bases spanning the gap. This CDR3 is built from 16 residues. Germline V gives CDR1 MNHNY, CDR2 SVGAGI (reference sequence). As DNA, the CDR3 is TGTGCCAGCAGTTACGTATCAGGGCTTAGCAATCAGCCCCAGCATTTT. It is translated as CASSYVSGLSNQPQHF.

V usage is TRBV10-3 and J usage is TRBJ2-1; 7 bases are shared with TRBD2. The V gene's germline CDR1 is ENHRY and CDR2 SYGVKD. This CDR3 region has 16 residues. Unmatched junction bases numbered 10, after V lost 3 bases and J lost 5 bases. This CDR3 is CAISDRLAGVHNEQFF. In DNA form, the CDR3 reads TGTGCCATCAGTGATCGGCTGGCGGGAGTTCACAATGAGCAGTTCTTC.

The chain is built from TRBV5-5 and TRBJ2-7; TRBD1 agrees at 9 bases. V shed 4 bases, J shed 5 bases, and the junction held 4 bases outside the gene matches. The CDR3 loop spans 13 amino acids. From germline, CDR1 is SGHKS and CDR2 YYEKEE (reference sequence). The CDR3 sequence is CASSGGQGNEQYF. CDR3 in DNA: TGTGCCAGCAGCGGGGGACAGGGTAACGAGCAGTACTTC.

Here the CDR3 DNA reads TGTGCCAGCGGGCCTCCGTCGGGAGGGGAGACCCAGTACTTC. This translates into CASGPPSGGETQYF. The rearrangement links TRBV2 to TRBJ2-5; 8 bases match TRBD2. V was pared by 8 bases and J by 5 bases, with 10 bases of the junction left unmatched. This CDR3 has 14 residues. The germline CDR1 and CDR2 sequences are SNHLY and FYNNEI.

CDR3 bases: TGTGCCTGGAGTTTTGGGACTAGCAGAACCTACGAGCAGTACTTC. Translation gives CAWSFGTSRTYEQYF. V gene TRBV30 combines with J gene TRBJ2-7; the match to TRBD2 covers 9 bases. CDR1 GTSNPN and CDR2 SVGIG come from the germline V gene (reference sequence). Trimming at V came to 2 bases and at J to 2 bases, leaving 7 bases not matched to a gene. The CDR3 runs 15 residues.

The chain is built from TRBV5-1 and TRBJ1-1, with 10 bases that match TRBD1. The CDR3 is 14 residues long. J was trimmed by 3 bases and V by 4 bases; bases with no gene match: 3. Germline CDR1 reads SGHRS; CDR2 reads YFSETQ. CDR3 sequence reads: CASSATGGDTEAFF. The CDR3 DNA reads as TGCGCCAGCAGCGCGACAGGGGGCGACACTGAAGCTTTCTTT.

The chain carries TRBV24-1 and TRBJ2-3; 8 bases are shared with TRBD2. The germline gives CDR1 KGHDR, CDR2 SFDVKD. V shed 4 bases, J shed 2 bases, and the junction held 7 bases outside the gene matches. The CDR3 has 16 amino acids. Here the CDR3 DNA reads TGTGCCACCAGTGAGGGTACTAGCGGCCACACAGATACGCAGTATTTT. This gives the protein CATSEGTSGHTDTQYF.

This clone occurred once. This chain links TRBV4-1 with TRBJ1-2; TRBD1 matches at 7 bases. The trim removed 4 bases at V and 1 base at J, leaving 6 bases unmatched. The CDR3 is made up of 15 amino acids. CDR1 is MGHRA and CDR2 is YSYEKL in the germline V gene. Here the CDR3 reads CASSPRGQNNYGYTF. The CDR3 DNA sequence: TGCGCCAGCAGCCCGCGGGGACAGAATAACTATGGCTACACCTTC.